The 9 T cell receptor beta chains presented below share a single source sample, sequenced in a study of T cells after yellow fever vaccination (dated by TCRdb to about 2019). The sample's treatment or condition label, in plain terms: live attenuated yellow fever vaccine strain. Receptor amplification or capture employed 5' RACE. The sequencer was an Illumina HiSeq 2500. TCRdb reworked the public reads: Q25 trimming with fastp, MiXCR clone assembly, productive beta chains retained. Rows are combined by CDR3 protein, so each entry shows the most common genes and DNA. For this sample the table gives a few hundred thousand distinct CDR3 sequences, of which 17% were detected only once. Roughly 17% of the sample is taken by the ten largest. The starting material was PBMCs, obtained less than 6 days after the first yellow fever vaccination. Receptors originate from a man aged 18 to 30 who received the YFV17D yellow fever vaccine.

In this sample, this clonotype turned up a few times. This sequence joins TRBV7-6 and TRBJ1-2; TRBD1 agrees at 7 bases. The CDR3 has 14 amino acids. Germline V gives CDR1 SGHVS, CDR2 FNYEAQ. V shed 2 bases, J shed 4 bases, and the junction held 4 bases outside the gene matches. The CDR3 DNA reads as TGTGCCAGCAGCTTAAACTCAGGGGGCTATGGCTACACCTTC. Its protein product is CASSLNSGGYGYTF.

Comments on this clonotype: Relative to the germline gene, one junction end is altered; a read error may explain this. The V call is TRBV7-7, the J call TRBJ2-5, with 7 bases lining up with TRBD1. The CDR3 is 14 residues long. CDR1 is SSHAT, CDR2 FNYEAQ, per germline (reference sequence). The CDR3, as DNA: TGTGCTAGCAGCCTGACAGGGCCGGTAGAGACCCAGTACTTC. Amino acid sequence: CASSLTGPVETQYF.

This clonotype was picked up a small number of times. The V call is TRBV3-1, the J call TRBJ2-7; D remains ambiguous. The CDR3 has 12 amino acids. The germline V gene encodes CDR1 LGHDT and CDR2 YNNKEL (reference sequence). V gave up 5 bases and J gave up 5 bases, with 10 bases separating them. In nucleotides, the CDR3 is TGTGCCAGCAGCGAAAGTCTTAACGAGCAGTACTTC. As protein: CASSESLNEQYF.

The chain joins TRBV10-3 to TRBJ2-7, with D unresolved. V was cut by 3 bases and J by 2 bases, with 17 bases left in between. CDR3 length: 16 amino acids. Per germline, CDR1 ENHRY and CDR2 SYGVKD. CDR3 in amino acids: CAISEGYRIPTYEQYV. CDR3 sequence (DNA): TGTGCCATCAGTGAAGGGTATCGCATTCCTACCTACGAGCAGTACGTC.

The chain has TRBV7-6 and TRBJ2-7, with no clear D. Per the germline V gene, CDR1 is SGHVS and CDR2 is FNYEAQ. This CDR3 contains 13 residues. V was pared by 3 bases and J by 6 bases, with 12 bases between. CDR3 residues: CASSFLVRGEQYF. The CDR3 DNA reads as TGTGCCAGCAGCTTCTTGGTTCGAGGCGAGCAGTACTTC.

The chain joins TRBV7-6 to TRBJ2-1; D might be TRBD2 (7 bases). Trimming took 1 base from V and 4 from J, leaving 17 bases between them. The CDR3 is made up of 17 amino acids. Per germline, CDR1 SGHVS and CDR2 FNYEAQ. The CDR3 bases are TGTGCCAGCAGCTTAGGGGCCTTGAGGGGGGGTTACAATGAGCAGTTCTTC. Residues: CASSLGALRGGYNEQFF. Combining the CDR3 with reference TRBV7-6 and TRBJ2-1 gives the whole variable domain GAGVSQSPRYKVTKRGQDVALRCDPISGHVSLYWYRQALGQGPEFLTYFNYEAQQDKSGLPNDRFSAERPEGSISTLTIQRTEQRDSAMYRCASSLGALRGGYNEQFFGPGTRLTVL.

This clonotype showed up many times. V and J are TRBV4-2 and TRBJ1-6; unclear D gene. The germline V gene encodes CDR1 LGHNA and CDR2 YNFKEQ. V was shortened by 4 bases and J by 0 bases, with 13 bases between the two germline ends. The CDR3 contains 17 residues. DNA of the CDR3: TGTGCCAGCAGCCCGAGCGGCAGCCGCTCCTATAATTCACCCCTCCACTTT. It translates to CASSPSGSRSYNSPLHF.

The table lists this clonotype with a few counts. DNA for the CDR3: TGTGCCAGCAGTTGGGACAGCTCTGGTTCCTACGAGCAGTACGTC. This encodes CASSWDSSGSYEQYV. The chain uses TRBV27 and TRBJ2-7, with TRBD1 matching over 7 bases. CDR1 is MNHEY and CDR2 is SMNVEV in the germline V gene (reference sequence). The CDR3 sequence is 15 residues long. Germline trimming cut 4 bases from V and 1 base from J; bases unmatched to any gene: 7.

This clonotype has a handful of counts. DNA for the CDR3: TGTGCCAGCAGTTTAGCGAGGGGACGCCCCCGAGATACGCAGTATTTT. Protein sequence: CASSLARGRPRDTQYF. This sequence joins TRBV12-3 or TRBV12-4 and TRBJ2-3; D may be TRBD1 or TRBD2 (5 bases each). V was pared by 0 bases and J by 5 bases, with 15 bases between. The CDR3 length is 16 residues.